This is a list of T cell receptor beta chains from one sample in a study of blood T cell repertoires in COVID-19. Measured with immunoSEQ multiplex PCR; TCRdb has only the in-frame clones, and not every one. Of tens of thousands of clones in the sample, more than 75% were seen once. The sequencing sample was made of peripheral blood. The receptors here all came from a man aged 60 to 69 with acute or convalescent COVID-19. The CDR3 runs from the conserved cysteine through the conserved F or W. The D gene is left open where the match is weak. Some rows have no size entry. The others give once, few or many, or a class for an expanded clone.

J gene: TRBJ1-2
V gene: TRBV30
clone size: -
D gene: -
CDR3 DNA: TGTGCCTGGAGTTACGGCAGGGAGGATGGCTACACCTTC
CDR3 protein: CAWSYGREDGYTF

J gene: TRBJ1-5
V gene: TRBV10-1
clone size: -
D gene: -
CDR3 DNA: TGCGCCAGCAGTGAATTCGGGGGGCAGCCCCAGCATTTT
CDR3 protein: CASSEFGGQPQHF

J gene: TRBJ2-7
V gene: TRBV11-2
clone size: few
D gene: TRBD1
CDR3 DNA: TGTGCCAGCAGCCAGGGACAGTTCTCCTACGAGCAGTACTTC
CDR3 protein: CASSQGQFSYEQYF

J gene: TRBJ1-5
V gene: TRBV6-5
clone size: -
D gene: -
CDR3 DNA: TGTGCCAGCAGCTTACAGGCCATTAGCAATCAGCCCCAGCATTTT
CDR3 protein: CASSLQAISNQPQHF

J gene: TRBJ2-5
V gene: TRBV28
clone size: -
D gene: TRBD1
CDR3 DNA: TGTGCCAGCAGTCCCGGGACAGGGGGCATGGAGACCCAGTACTTC
CDR3 protein: CASSPGTGGMETQYF

J gene: TRBJ2-7
V gene: TRBV19
clone size: -
D gene: -
CDR3 DNA: TGTGCCAGTAGTATGTCAGGTTACGAGCAGTACTTC
CDR3 protein: CASSMSGYEQYF

J gene: TRBJ1-4
V gene: TRBV5-1
clone size: -
D gene: TRBD1
CDR3 DNA: TGCGCCAGCAGCTTGTCGGGACAGAGCAATGAAAAACTGTTTTTT
CDR3 protein: CASSLSGQSNEKLFF

J gene: TRBJ2-1
V gene: TRBV2
clone size: -
D gene: -
CDR3 DNA: TGTGCCAGCAAAACCGTGGAGAGCTACAATGAGCAGTTCTTC
CDR3 protein: CASKTVESYNEQFF

J gene: TRBJ2-1
V gene: TRBV12-3/TRBV12-4
clone size: -
D gene: -
CDR3 DNA: TGTGCCAGCAGCTTGGAACGGGGTGAGCAGTTCTTC
CDR3 protein: CASSLERGEQFF

J gene: TRBJ1-4
V gene: TRBV25-1
clone size: -
D gene: -
CDR3 DNA: TGTGCCAGCAGCGCGACATCCCAGGGGGAAAAACTGTTTTTT
CDR3 protein: CASSATSQGEKLFF

J gene: TRBJ1-2
V gene: TRBV6-5
clone size: few
D gene: -
CDR3 DNA: TGTGCCAGCAGTTACGGACCGGGACAAAACTATGGCTACACCTTC
CDR3 protein: CASSYGPGQNYGYTF

J gene: TRBJ1-2
V gene: TRBV6-5
clone size: -
D gene: TRBD1
CDR3 DNA: TGTGCCAGCAGCAGACAGGGAGTATTCGGCTACACCTTC
CDR3 protein: CASSRQGVFGYTF

J gene: TRBJ2-2
V gene: TRBV7-2
clone size: many
D gene: TRBD1
CDR3 DNA: TGTGCCAGCAGCTTTCAGGGGGCGCCCACCGGGGAGCTGTTTTTT
CDR3 protein: CASSFQGAPTGELFF

J gene: TRBJ2-5
V gene: TRBV24-1
clone size: -
D gene: -
CDR3 DNA: TGTGCCACCAGTGATGGTAGTTTAGAGACCCAGTACTTC
CDR3 protein: CATSDGSLETQYF

J gene: TRBJ2-2
V gene: TRBV5-1
clone size: -
D gene: TRBD1
CDR3 DNA: TGCGCCAGCAGCCAAGGGGGCTCCGGGGAGCTGTTTTTT
CDR3 protein: CASSQGGSGELFF

J gene: TRBJ2-7
V gene: TRBV6-2/TRBV6-3
clone size: -
D gene: -
CDR3 DNA: TGTGCCAGCAGCATAGCAGGGTCCTACGAGCAGTACTTC
CDR3 protein: CASSIAGSYEQYF

J gene: TRBJ2-2
V gene: TRBV6-5
clone size: -
D gene: -
CDR3 DNA: TGTGCCAGCAGCCCAGGGATCACCGGGGAGCTGTTTTTT
CDR3 protein: CASSPGITGELFF

J gene: TRBJ1-6
V gene: TRBV3-1/TRBV3-2
clone size: -
D gene: -
CDR3 DNA: TGTGCCAGCAGACCACAGGACAGCTCCTATAATTCACCCCTCCACTTT
CDR3 protein: CASRPQDSSYNSPLHF

J gene: TRBJ2-1
V gene: TRBV18
clone size: -
D gene: TRBD2
CDR3 DNA: TGTGCCAGCTCACCGGAGGGACTAGTCCGGGAGCAGTTCTTC
CDR3 protein: CASSPEGLVREQFF

J gene: TRBJ2-3
V gene: TRBV24-1
clone size: -
D gene: TRBD2
CDR3 DNA: TGTGCCACCGGCAATGGGGGGGAAGATACGCAGTATTTT
CDR3 protein: CATGNGGEDTQYF

J gene: TRBJ2-5
V gene: TRBV6-1
clone size: -
D gene: TRBD2
CDR3 DNA: TGTGCCAGCAGTGAAAGCAAGACTAGCGGGGGGCAAGAGACCCAGTACTTC
CDR3 protein: CASSESKTSGGQETQYF

J gene: TRBJ2-2
V gene: TRBV6-1
clone size: -
D gene: -
CDR3 DNA: TGTGCCAGCAGTGAAGGGCGTTGGAGCACCGGGGAGCTGTTTTTT
CDR3 protein: CASSEGRWSTGELFF

J gene: TRBJ2-3
V gene: TRBV5-1
clone size: -
D gene: -
CDR3 DNA: TGCGCCAGCAGCGCCGGGTCGTATAGCACAGATACGCAGTATTTT
CDR3 protein: CASSAGSYSTDTQYF

J gene: TRBJ1-4
V gene: TRBV4-1
clone size: once
D gene: TRBD1
CDR3 DNA: TGCGCCAGCAGCGGACAGGGGCTAACTAATGAAAAACTGTTTTTT
CDR3 protein: CASSGQGLTNEKLFF

J gene: TRBJ1-2
V gene: TRBV20-1
clone size: -
D gene: TRBD1
CDR3 DNA: TGCAGTGCAAAGACAGGGTGGGGCTACACCTTC
CDR3 protein: CSAKTGWGYTF

J gene: TRBJ1-2
V gene: TRBV4-1
clone size: once
D gene: TRBD1
CDR3 DNA: TGCGCCAGCAGCCAAACGGACAGGGTGGGTTATGGCTACACCTTC
CDR3 protein: CASSQTDRVGYGYTF

J gene: TRBJ2-6
V gene: TRBV6-6
clone size: once
D gene: TRBD1
CDR3 DNA: TGTGCCAGTGCCCCCGACAGGGGGCTAGGGGCCAACGTCCTGACTTTC
CDR3 protein: CASAPDRGLGANVLTF

J gene: TRBJ2-1
V gene: TRBV9
clone size: -
D gene: -
CDR3 DNA: TGTGCCAGCAGCCCCCAGGGGGGTCGCAATGAGCAGTTCTTC
CDR3 protein: CASSPQGGRNEQFF

J gene: TRBJ1-1
V gene: TRBV19
clone size: -
D gene: TRBD1
CDR3 DNA: TGTGCCAGTAGTCTGAAGACAGGGGTTGGCACTGAAGCTTTCTTT
CDR3 protein: CASSLKTGVGTEAFF